A single sample is the source of the 15 T cell receptor beta chains below, sequenced in a study of blood T cell repertoires in COVID-19. Measured with immunoSEQ multiplex PCR; TCRdb has only the in-frame clones, and not every one. Here the sample spans about 87,000 clones, 65% to 90% being singletons. The sample was peripheral blood. These receptor sequences come from a woman aged 80 or over with active or convalescent COVID-19.

This clone appeared a few times. The chain is built from TRBV19 and TRBJ1-1; TRBD1 agrees at 8 bases. CDR1 is LNHDA and CDR2 is SQIVND in the germline V gene (reference sequence). CDR3 length equals 13 residues. The V and J ends lost 7 bases and 11 bases, in that order; junction bases with no gene match: 12. CDR3 sequence: CASTTGTGGVAFF. The CDR3 region has the DNA TGTGCCAGTACTACCGGGACAGGTGGTGTGGCTTTCTTT. Full variable domain (outside the CDR3, taken from reference TRBV19 and TRBJ1-1): DGGITQSPKYLFRKEGQNVTLSCEQNLNHDAMYWYRQDPGQGLRLIYYSQIVNDFQKGDIAEGYSVSREKKESFPLTVTSAQKNPTAFYLCASTTGTGGVAFFGQGTRLTVV.

This chain uses TRBV24-1 with TRBJ2-3; D may be TRBD2 (5 bases). From germline, CDR1 is KGHDR and CDR2 SFDVKD. The CDR3 is 15 residues long. Trimming removed 1 base at V and 6 bases at J, with 13 bases between. The CDR3 region has the DNA TGTGCCACCAGTGATTTAACACTAGGCGCGGATACGCAGTATTTT. Residues: CATSDLTLGADTQYF.

The chain carries TRBV6-5 and TRBJ1-5; possible D gene TRBD1, 5 bases. Germline V gene data show CDR1 as MNHEY and CDR2 as SVGAGI. Trimming shortened V by 6 bases and J by 0 bases, and 12 bases separated the two germline ends. This CDR3 comprises 15 residues. CDR3 nucleotide sequence: TGTGCCAGCAGCCCCGGGGGGTTTAGCAATCAGCCCCAGCATTTT. It is translated as CASSPGGFSNQPQHF.

The chain uses TRBV19 and TRBJ2-1; the match to TRBD2 covers 14 bases. Germline CDR1 LNHDA, CDR2 SQIVND (reference sequence). The CDR3 runs to 13 residues. The trim removed 11 bases at V and 7 bases at J, leaving 4 bases unmatched. The CDR3 DNA reads as TGTGCCCTCGGGACTAGCGGGAGTAATGAGCAGTTCTTC. This encodes CALGTSGSNEQFF.

V is TRBV5-1 and J is TRBJ2-1, with a weak D call TRBD2 (7 bases). The CDR3 sequence is 16 residues long. Germline loops: CDR1 SGHRS, CDR2 YFSETQ. Trimming removed 4 bases at V and 2 bases at J, with 16 bases between. Here the CDR3 reads CASSRGSSGAYNEQFF. The CDR3 DNA reads TGCGCCAGCAGCAGGGGGTCTAGCGGAGCCTACAATGAGCAGTTCTTC.

This clone was observed once. V usage is TRBV5-1 and J usage is TRBJ2-1, with TRBD2 matching over 8 bases. The ends lost 0 bases at V and 2 bases at J; junction bases unmatched: 4. Germline lookup yields CDR1 SGHRS and CDR2 YFSETQ. The CDR3 covers 16 residues. This CDR3 reads CASSLERAGAYNEQFF. CDR3 in DNA: TGCGCCAGCAGCTTGGAGCGAGCGGGGGCCTACAATGAGCAGTTCTTC.

The chain links TRBV7-2 to TRBJ1-5; tentative D call: TRBD1 (5 bases). The CDR3 is 14 amino acids. Trimming removed 5 bases at V and 1 base at J, with 9 bases between. From germline, CDR1 is SGHTA and CDR2 FQGNSA. The CDR3 DNA sequence: TGTGCCAGCAGCGGGGGGGGGAGCAATCAGCCCCAGCATTTT. Translated, it gives CASSGGGSNQPQHF.

V usage is TRBV28 and J usage is TRBJ2-7, with D perhaps matching TRBD1 (5 bases). Germline V lookup: CDR1 MDHEN, CDR2 SYDVKM. CDR3 length: 15 residues. Deletions cut 7 bases from V and 3 bases from J, with 19 bases between. The CDR3 DNA reads as TGTGCCAGCACCAGGGTTTCTGGGGTGGACTACGAGCAGTACTTC. Translated: CASTRVSGVDYEQYF.

The chain employs TRBV27 and TRBJ1-2, with 9 nucleotides matching TRBD1. Germline CDR1 is MNHEY and CDR2 is SMNVEV (reference sequence). This CDR3 region has 14 residues. The trim removed 5 bases at V and 5 bases at J, leaving 6 bases unmatched. The CDR3 coding sequence is TGTGCCAGCAGTCCCCCGGGACAGGGATATGGCTACACCTTC. Protein: CASSPPGQGYGYTF.

This clone was detected once. The chain is built from TRBV2 and TRBJ2-7, with 9 nucleotides matching TRBD1. Germline CDR1 and CDR2: SNHLY and FYNNEI. There are 14 residues in the CDR3. J gave up 4 bases and V 11 bases, and 12 bases lay outside the gene matches. The CDR3 here is CAVTIGTGKYEQYF. The CDR3 DNA reads TGTGCCGTGACGATCGGGACAGGGAAATACGAGCAGTACTTC.

This chain joins TRBV16 and TRBJ1-3; D not certain. CDR1 is KGHSY, CDR2 FQNENV, per germline. Trimming pared 0 bases from V and 0 bases from J, leaving 9 bases between. CDR3 length: 16 residues. DNA of the CDR3: TGTGCCAGCAGCCAATCCCCCAGGCACTCTGGAAACACCATATATTTT. This codes for CASSQSPRHSGNTIYF.

V usage is TRBV7-6 and J usage is TRBJ2-2; TRBD2 matches at 7 bases. J was trimmed by 6 bases and V by 10 bases; bases with no gene match: 8. Per the germline V gene, CDR1 is SGHVS and CDR2 is FNYEAQ. The CDR3 length is 13 residues. Here the CDR3 DNA reads TGTGCCACTAGACTAGCTCTAGCCGGGGAGCTGTTTTTT. This translates into CATRLALAGELFF.

This chain uses TRBV7-9 with TRBJ1-3; no clear D gene. V was cut by 4 bases and J by 1 base, with 8 bases left in between. CDR3 length: 14 amino acids. Germline values: CDR1 SEHNR, CDR2 FQNEAQ (reference sequence). CDR3 residues: CASSSPSSGNTIYF. Written as DNA, the CDR3 is TGTGCCAGCAGCTCGCCCAGTTCTGGAAACACCATATATTTT.

The chain recombines TRBV28 with TRBJ1-5; 8 nucleotides agree with TRBD1. Germline-derived CDR1 and CDR2 are MDHEN and SYDVKM. CDR3 size: 16 residues. Germline trimming cut 5 bases from V and 3 bases from J; bases unmatched to any gene: 9. The CDR3 DNA follows: TGTGCCAGCAGTACAATGGGACAGGTCAACAATCAGCCCCAGCATTTT. Residues: CASSTMGQVNNQPQHF.

The rearrangement links TRBV18 to TRBJ1-2; 7 bases match TRBD1. From germline, CDR1 is KGHSH and CDR2 LQKENI. The CDR3 covers 15 residues. V lost 3 bases to trimming and J lost 2 bases; unmatched junction nucleotides: 6. The CDR3: CASSPPGQRNYGYTF. In nucleotides, the CDR3 is TGTGCCAGCTCACCTCCGGGACAGAGAAACTATGGCTACACCTTC.